The 23 T cell receptor beta chains given below trace back to one sample, sequenced in a study of CD4 T cells in relation to SARS-CoV-2 and coronaviruses. The repertoire was sequenced with immunoSEQ multiplex PCR; TCRdb's copy has only in-frame clones and lacks some. The sample holds 20,000 to 30,000 clones, about three quarters seen once. The unexposed donors gave CD4+ T cells in about 2011-2018, prior to COVID-19. The cells were cultured for under twelve days before CD4+ T cells were isolated. Their antigens are not known. Sample: CD4+ T cells from PBMCs, cultured in vitro. The source is a human donor in good health.

This clone has more than one count but fewer than ten. The chain uses TRBV19 and TRBJ1-5; D not resolved. The length of the CDR3 is 15 residues. V lost 3 bases to trimming and J lost 4 bases, with 13 bases between them. Germline V gene lookup returns CDR1 LNHDA and CDR2 SQIVND (reference sequence). The CDR3, as DNA: TGTGCCAGTAGTATCCTCGAAGCCCTAAATCAGCCCCAGCATTTT. Translating it yields CASSILEALNQPQHF.

This clone was recorded only once. This sequence joins TRBV3-1 (or the pseudogene TRBV3-2) and TRBJ2-1; D is uncertain. The germline V gene encodes CDR1 LGHDT and CDR2 YNNKEL (reference sequence). The V end was cut by 0 bases, the J end by 8 bases, with 11 bases between. The CDR3 has 14 amino acids. The CDR3 loop is CASSQERWWDEQFF. The DNA for the CDR3 is TGTGCCAGCAGCCAAGAGCGGTGGTGGGATGAGCAGTTCTTC.

The chain couples TRBV6-5 to TRBJ2-1; TRBD2 matches 7 bases. The trim removed 0 bases at V and 3 bases at J, leaving 5 bases unmatched. CDR3 size: 16 residues. From germline, CDR1 is MNHEY and CDR2 SVGAGI. In nucleotides, the CDR3 is TGTGCCAGCAGTTACTCCCCTAGCGGAGACTACAATGAGCAGTTCTTC. This translates into CASSYSPSGDYNEQFF.

The CDR3 is CASSRLAGGPGDTQYF. CDR3 coding DNA: TGTGCCAGCAGCCGACTAGCGGGGGGGCCGGGAGATACGCAGTATTTT. This rearrangement joins TRBV5-4 to TRBJ2-3; 14 bases align to TRBD2. Losses at the gene ends were 4 bases for V and 5 bases for J; bases not matched to a gene: 6. The CDR3 has 16 residues. In germline, CDR1 is SGHNT, CDR2 YYREEE (reference sequence).

This clone was observed a single time. This chain joins TRBV4-3 and TRBJ1-1; 7 positions agree with TRBD1. The CDR3 spans 14 residues. The germline gives CDR1 LGHNA, CDR2 YSLEER. Unmatched junction bases numbered 3, after V lost 1 base and J lost 4 bases. The DNA of the CDR3 is TGCGCCAGCAGCCAAGTTTCAGGGGGCACTGAAGCTTTCTTT. It encodes CASSQVSGGTEAFF.

The chain is built from TRBV4-2 and TRBJ2-7; 11 nucleotides align to TRBD2. CDR3 length: 16 residues. The germline V gene encodes CDR1 LGHNA and CDR2 YNFKEQ. V gave up 2 bases and J gave up 5 bases; unmatched junction bases: 8. The CDR3, as DNA: TGTGCCAGCAGCCAACAACCGGGACTAGCGGTCGACGAGCAGTACTTC. This translates into CASSQQPGLAVDEQYF.

The chain links TRBV4-2 to TRBJ2-3, with TRBD2 as a possible D gene (6 bases). This CDR3 spans 17 amino acids. V lost 3 bases, J lost 2 bases, and 18 bases lay in between. Per the germline V gene, CDR1 is LGHNA and CDR2 is YNFKEQ. CDR3 protein: CASSQEGLAIPTDTQYF. The CDR3 DNA is TGTGCCAGCAGCCAGGAGGGTTTGGCTATCCCCACAGATACGCAGTATTTT.

The chain is built from TRBV19 and TRBJ2-5, with D perhaps being TRBD1 or TRBD2 (6 bases each). The CDR3 sequence is 15 residues long. V dropped 5 bases and J dropped 5 bases, with 18 bases sitting between them. Germline-derived CDR1 and CDR2 are LNHDA and SQIVND (reference sequence). For the CDR3, the DNA is TGTGCCAGTAGTTCCGGGGGCGTCAACGGGGAGACCCAGTACTTC. Its translation is CASSSGGVNGETQYF.

The gene calls are TRBV10-3 and TRBJ1-1; TRBD1 matches at 9 bases. Germline CDR1 and CDR2: ENHRY and SYGVKD. The CDR3 consists of 13 residues. V lost 4 bases to trimming and J lost 4 bases; unmatched junction nucleotides: 1. The CDR3 nucleotides read TGTGCCATCAGTGGACAGGGGGGCACTGAAGCTTTCTTT. This codes for CAISGQGGTEAFF.

V is TRBV10-3 and J is TRBJ2-6; D remains ambiguous. V lost 8 bases, J lost 0 bases, and 17 bases lay in between. Germline V gene data show CDR1 as ENHRY and CDR2 as SYGVKD. The CDR3 is made up of 17 amino acids. The CDR3, as DNA: TGTGCCATCCCAAGCCCCCCTCAGAGCTCTGGGGCCAACGTCCTGACTTTC. Translating it yields CAIPSPPQSSGANVLTF.

V and J are TRBV10-3 and TRBJ1-6; D perhaps matches TRBD1 (6 bases). The germline CDR1 and CDR2 sequences are ENHRY and SYGVKD. The CDR3 is made up of 13 amino acids. Trimming shortened V by 2 bases and J by 8 bases, and 7 bases separated the two germline ends. The CDR3 bases are TGTGCCATCAGTGAGGGACAGCATTCACCCCTCCACTTT. It encodes CAISEGQHSPLHF.

This clone has only one observation. The V gene is TRBV18, the J gene TRBJ1-4; possible D gene TRBD1, 5 bases. The germline CDR1 and CDR2 sequences are KGHSH and LQKENI. Trimming removed 0 bases from V and 1 base from J, with 9 bases in between. This CDR3 has 16 amino acids. CDR3 residues: CASSPPAGGTNEKLFF. The CDR3 DNA reads as TGTGCCAGCTCACCACCGGCCGGGGGAACTAATGAAAAACTGTTTTTT.

The chain uses TRBV19 and TRBJ2-2, with TRBD1 matching over 8 bases. From germline, CDR1 is LNHDA and CDR2 SQIVND (reference sequence). Losses at the gene ends were 9 bases for V and 4 bases for J; bases not matched to a gene: 7. CDR3 length equals 14 residues. This CDR3 is CASLDRGLTGELFF. CDR3 nucleotide sequence: TGTGCCAGCCTAGACAGGGGACTCACCGGGGAGCTGTTTTTT.

The V and J genes are TRBV6-1 and TRBJ1-6; a weak D match, TRBD1 (5 bases). The CDR3 runs 15 residues. V lost 6 bases and J 5 bases, leaving 14 bases between the germline ends. Germline loops: CDR1 MNHNS, CDR2 SASEGT. The CDR3 loop is CASRIRGQDNSPLHF. The CDR3 bases are TGTGCCAGCAGGATACGGGGCCAAGATAATTCACCCCTCCACTTT.

The chain uses TRBV9 and TRBJ1-6; D is ambiguous. The V gene lost 0 bases and the J gene lost 1 base, with 5 bases spanning the gap. The CDR3 is 15 amino acids. The germline CDR1 and CDR2 sequences are SGDLS and YYNGEE. The CDR3 reads CASSVEGSYNSPLHF. The CDR3 nucleotides are TGTGCCAGCAGCGTAGAGGGTTCCTATAATTCACCCCTCCACTTT.

V usage is TRBV10-2 and J usage is TRBJ1-3, with a tentative D call TRBD1 (6 bases). The CDR3 has 18 amino acids. V was shortened by 6 bases and J by 0 bases, with 21 bases between the two germline ends. Germline assignment: CDR1 WSHSY and CDR2 SAAADI. CDR3 bases: TGCGCCAGCAGCGAGACCCTATGGGGGCATATCTCTGGAAACACCATATATTTT. This gives the protein CASSETLWGHISGNTIYF.

The chain employs TRBV5-1 and TRBJ2-5; 11 bases are a match to TRBD2. This CDR3 spans 16 amino acids. Germline V gene data show CDR1 as SGHRS and CDR2 as YFSETQ. V was clipped by 0 bases and J by 4 bases; unmatched bases: 5. For the CDR3, the DNA is TGCGCCAGCAGCTTGGGACTAGCGGGGACGGGAGAGACCCAGTACTTC. Its translation is CASSLGLAGTGETQYF. The variable domain in full, with the rest retrieved from reference TRBV5-1 and TRBJ2-5, is KAGVTQTPRYLIKTRGQQVTLSCSPISGHRSVSWYQQTPGQGLQFLFEYFSETQRNKGNFPGRFSGRQFSNSRSEMNVSTLELGDSALYLCASSLGLAGTGETQYFGPGTRLLVL.

The chain links TRBV18 to TRBJ2-2; 7 bases line up with TRBD1. Germline CDR1 and CDR2: KGHSH and LQKENI. The CDR3 totals 12 residues. V lost 5 bases and J lost 7; bases outside the gene matches: 1. In DNA form, the CDR3 reads TGTGCCAGCTCAAGGGACAGCGGGGAGCTGTTTTTT. Translation gives CASSRDSGELFF. Variable domain in full (rest from reference TRBV18 and TRBJ2-2): NAGVMQNPRHLVRRRGQEARLRCSPMKGHSHVYWYRQLPEEGLKFMVYLQKENIIDESGMPKERFSAEFPKEGPSILRIQQVVRGDSAAYFCASSRDSGELFFGEGSRLTVL.

The CDR3 sequence is CASSRDQSETQYF. The CDR3 coding sequence is TGTGCCAGCTCACGGGACCAATCCGAGACCCAGTACTTC. This rearrangement joins TRBV18 to TRBJ2-5; D may match TRBD1 or TRBD2 (5 bases each). V was pared by 4 bases and J by 5 bases, with 11 bases between. This CDR3 has 13 residues. Germline V gene lookup returns CDR1 KGHSH and CDR2 LQKENI.

The chain employs TRBV11-2 and TRBJ1-1, with D maybe TRBD1 (5 bases). CDR1 is SGHAT, CDR2 FQNNGV, per germline. There are 14 residues in the CDR3. Trimming cost V 1 base and J 4 bases, with 10 bases left between them. CDR3 sequence reads: CASSLADGATEAFF. The DNA of the CDR3 is TGTGCCAGCAGCTTAGCCGACGGGGCCACTGAAGCTTTCTTT.

This clone was seen only a few times. The chain recombines TRBV18 with TRBJ1-6; 7 bases match TRBD1. The CDR3 sequence is 14 residues long. The ends lost 2 bases at V and 8 bases at J; junction bases unmatched: 3. CDR1 and CDR2 (germline): KGHSH, LQKENI. CDR3 amino acids: CASSPETGYSPLHF. In nucleotides, the CDR3 is TGTGCCAGCTCACCAGAGACAGGGTATTCACCCCTCCACTTT.

The rearrangement joins TRBV29-1 to TRBJ2-1; the D is unclear. The CDR3 has 13 residues. CDR1 and CDR2 (germline): SQVTM, ANQGSEA. Trimming cost V 3 bases and J 3 bases, with 9 bases left between them. DNA for the CDR3: TGCAGCGTTGATCGGCAGAACTACAATGAGCAGTTCTTC. Residues: CSVDRQNYNEQFF.

The chain joins TRBV20-1 to TRBJ2-7; D gene unclear. Germline loops: CDR1 DFQATT, CDR2 SNEGSKA (reference sequence). The V end lost 3 bases, the J end lost 0 bases, and 6 bases lay between the germline ends. The CDR3 length is 12 residues. CDR3 in amino acids: CSASTSSYEQYF. Here the CDR3 DNA reads TGCAGTGCTAGTACCTCCTCCTACGAGCAGTACTTC.